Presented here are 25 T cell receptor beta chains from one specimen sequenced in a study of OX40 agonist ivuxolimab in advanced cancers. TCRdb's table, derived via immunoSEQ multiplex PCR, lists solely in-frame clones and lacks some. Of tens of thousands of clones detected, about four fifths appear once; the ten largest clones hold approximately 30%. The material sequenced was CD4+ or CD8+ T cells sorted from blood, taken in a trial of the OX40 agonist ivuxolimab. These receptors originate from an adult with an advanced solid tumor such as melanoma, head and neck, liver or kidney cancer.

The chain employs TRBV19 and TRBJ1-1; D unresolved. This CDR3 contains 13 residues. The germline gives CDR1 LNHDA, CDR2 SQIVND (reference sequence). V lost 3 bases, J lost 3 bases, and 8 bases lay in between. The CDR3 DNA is TGTGCCAGTAGTATGGCCGGGGACACTGAAGCTTTCTTT. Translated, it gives CASSMAGDTEAFF.

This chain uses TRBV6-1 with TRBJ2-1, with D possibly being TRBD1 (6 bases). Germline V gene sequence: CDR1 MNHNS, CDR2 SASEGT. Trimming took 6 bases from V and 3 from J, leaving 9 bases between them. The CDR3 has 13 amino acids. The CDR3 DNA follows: TGTGCCAGCAGCAGGGACAACTACAATGAGCAGTTCTTC. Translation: CASSRDNYNEQFF.

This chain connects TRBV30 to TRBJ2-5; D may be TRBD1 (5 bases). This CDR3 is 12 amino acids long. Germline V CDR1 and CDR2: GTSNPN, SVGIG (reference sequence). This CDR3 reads CVYRQFRETQYF. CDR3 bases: TGTGTTTATCGACAGTTCCGAGAGACCCAGTACTTC.

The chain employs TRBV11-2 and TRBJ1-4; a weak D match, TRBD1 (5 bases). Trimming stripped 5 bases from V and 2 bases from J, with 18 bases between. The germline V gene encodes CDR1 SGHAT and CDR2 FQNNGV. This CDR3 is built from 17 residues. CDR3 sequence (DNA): TGTGCCAGCAGCCCTGGGACTTCGGGGGGGACTAATGAAAAACTGTTTTTT. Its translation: CASSPGTSGGTNEKLFF.

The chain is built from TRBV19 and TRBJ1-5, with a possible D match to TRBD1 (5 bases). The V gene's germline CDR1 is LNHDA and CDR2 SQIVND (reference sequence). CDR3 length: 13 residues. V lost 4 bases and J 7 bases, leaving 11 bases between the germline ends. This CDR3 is CASSSQGWQPQHF. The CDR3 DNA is TGTGCCAGTAGTAGCCAGGGTTGGCAGCCCCAGCATTTT. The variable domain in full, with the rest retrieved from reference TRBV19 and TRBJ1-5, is DGGITQSPKYLFRKEGQNVTLSCEQNLNHDAMYWYRQDPGQGLRLIYYSQIVNDFQKGDIAEGYSVSREKKESFPLTVTSAQKNPTAFYLCASSSQGWQPQHFGDGTRLSIL.

DNA of the CDR3: TGCGCCAGCAGCCCGGGACCAACCGTAGGCTACACCTTC. Translation: CASSPGPTVGYTF. The rearrangement links TRBV5-1 to TRBJ1-2; TRBD1 is a possible D gene (5 bases). The CDR3 consists of 13 residues. CDR1 is SGHRS and CDR2 is YFSETQ in the germline V gene. V shed 4 bases and J shed 8 bases, with 15 bases lying between them.

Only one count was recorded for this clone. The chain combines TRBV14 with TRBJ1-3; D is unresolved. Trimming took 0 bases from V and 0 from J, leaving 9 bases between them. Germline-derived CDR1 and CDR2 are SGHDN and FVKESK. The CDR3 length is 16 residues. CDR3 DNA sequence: TGTGCCAGCAGCCAAGAATTGATGAACTCTGGAAACACCATATATTTT. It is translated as CASSQELMNSGNTIYF.

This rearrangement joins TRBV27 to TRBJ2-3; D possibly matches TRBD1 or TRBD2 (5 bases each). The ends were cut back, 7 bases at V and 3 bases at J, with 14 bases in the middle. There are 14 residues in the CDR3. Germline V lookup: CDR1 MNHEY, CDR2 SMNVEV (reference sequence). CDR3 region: CASNPWGRTDTQYF. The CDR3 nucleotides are TGTGCCAGCAACCCTTGGGGGAGAACAGATACGCAGTATTTT.

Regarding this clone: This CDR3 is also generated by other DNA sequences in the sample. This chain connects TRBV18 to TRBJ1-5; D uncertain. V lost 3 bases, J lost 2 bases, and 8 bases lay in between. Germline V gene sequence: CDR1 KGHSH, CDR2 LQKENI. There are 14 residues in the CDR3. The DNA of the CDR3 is TGTGCCAGCTCACCGTCGCCAGGCAATCAGCCCCAGCATTTT. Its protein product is CASSPSPGNQPQHF.

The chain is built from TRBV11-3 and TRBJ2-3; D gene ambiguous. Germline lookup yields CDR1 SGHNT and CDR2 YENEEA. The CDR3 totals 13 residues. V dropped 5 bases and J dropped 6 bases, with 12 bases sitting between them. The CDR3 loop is CASSPPNRDTQYF. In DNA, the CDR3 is TGTGCCAGCAGCCCCCCGAATCGCGATACGCAGTATTTT.

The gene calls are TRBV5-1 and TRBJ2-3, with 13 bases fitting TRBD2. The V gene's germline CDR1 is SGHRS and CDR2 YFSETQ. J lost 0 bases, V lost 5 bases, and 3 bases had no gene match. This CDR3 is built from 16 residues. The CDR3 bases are TGCGCCAGCAGGGGGACTAGCGGGACGAGCACAGATACGCAGTATTTT. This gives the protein CASRGTSGTSTDTQYF.

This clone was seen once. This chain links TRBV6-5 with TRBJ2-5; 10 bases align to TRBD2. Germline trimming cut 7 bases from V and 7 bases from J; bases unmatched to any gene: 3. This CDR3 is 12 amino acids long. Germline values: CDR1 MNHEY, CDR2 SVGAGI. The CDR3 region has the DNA TGTGCCAGCACTGAGCGGGAGGGGACCCAGTACTTC. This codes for CASTEREGTQYF.

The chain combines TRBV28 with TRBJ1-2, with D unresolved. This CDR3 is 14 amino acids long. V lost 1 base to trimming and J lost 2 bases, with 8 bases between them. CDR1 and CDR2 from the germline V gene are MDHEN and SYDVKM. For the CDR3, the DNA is TGTGCCAGCAGTTTATATGTTTCAAACTATGGCTACACCTTC. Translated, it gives CASSLYVSNYGYTF.

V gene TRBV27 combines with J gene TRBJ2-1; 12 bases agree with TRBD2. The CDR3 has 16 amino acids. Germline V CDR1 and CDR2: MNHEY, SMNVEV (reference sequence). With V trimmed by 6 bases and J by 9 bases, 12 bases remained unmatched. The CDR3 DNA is TGTGCCAGCAGCCCAACTTCTAGCGGGGGGGTGGGTGAGCAGTTCTTC. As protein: CASSPTSSGGVGEQFF.

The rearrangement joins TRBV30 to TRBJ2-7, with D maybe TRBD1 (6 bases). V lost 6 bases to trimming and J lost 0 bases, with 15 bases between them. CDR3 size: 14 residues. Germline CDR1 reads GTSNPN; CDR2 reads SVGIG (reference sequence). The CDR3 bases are TGTGCCTGTCTCAACAACAGGGACTCCTACGAGCAGTACTTC. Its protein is CACLNNRDSYEQYF.

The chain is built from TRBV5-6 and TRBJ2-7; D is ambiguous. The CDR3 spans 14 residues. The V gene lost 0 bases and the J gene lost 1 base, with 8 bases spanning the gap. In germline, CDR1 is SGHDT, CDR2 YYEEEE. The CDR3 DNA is TGTGCCAGCAGCTTGGAACAGCGTTCCTACGAGCAGTACTTC. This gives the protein CASSLEQRSYEQYF. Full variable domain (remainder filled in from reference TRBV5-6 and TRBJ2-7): DAGVTQSPTHLIKTRGQQVTLRCSPKSGHDTVSWYQQALGQGPQFIFQYYEEEERQRGNFPDRFSGHQFPNYSSELNVNALLLGDSALYLCASSLEQRSYEQYFGPGTRLTVT.

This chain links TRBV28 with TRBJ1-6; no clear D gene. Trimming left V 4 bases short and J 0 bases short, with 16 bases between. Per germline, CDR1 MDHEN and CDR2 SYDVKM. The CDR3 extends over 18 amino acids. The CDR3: CASSSVTAINSYNSPLHF. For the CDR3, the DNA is TGTGCCAGCAGTTCCGTCACAGCCATCAACTCCTATAATTCACCCCTCCACTTT.

The CDR3 DNA reads as TGTGCCAGTAGTATAGGCGCCTCTGTGGCGATGACCTACGAGCAGTACTTC. It codes for CASSIGASVAMTYEQYF. V and J are TRBV19 and TRBJ2-7, with unresolved D. The CDR3 covers 17 residues. The V gene's germline CDR1 is LNHDA and CDR2 SQIVND (reference sequence). Trimming cost V 1 base and J 2 bases, with 18 bases left between them.

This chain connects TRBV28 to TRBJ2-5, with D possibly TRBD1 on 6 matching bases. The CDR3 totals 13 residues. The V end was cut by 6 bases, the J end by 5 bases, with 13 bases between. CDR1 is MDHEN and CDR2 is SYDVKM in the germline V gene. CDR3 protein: CASRITGLETQYF. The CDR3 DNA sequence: TGTGCCAGCAGGATTACAGGGTTGGAGACCCAGTACTTC.

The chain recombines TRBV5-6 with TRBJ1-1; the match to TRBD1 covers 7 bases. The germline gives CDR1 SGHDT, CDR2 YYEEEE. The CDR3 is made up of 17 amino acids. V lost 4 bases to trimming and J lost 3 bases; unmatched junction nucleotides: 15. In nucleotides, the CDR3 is TGTGCCAGCAGCACCACAGGGGTATCCGCCGGAGACACTGAAGCTTTCTTT. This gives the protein CASSTTGVSAGDTEAFF.

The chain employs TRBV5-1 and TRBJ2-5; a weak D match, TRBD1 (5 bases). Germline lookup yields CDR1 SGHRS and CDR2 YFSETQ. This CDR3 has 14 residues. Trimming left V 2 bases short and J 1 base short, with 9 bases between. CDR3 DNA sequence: TGCGCCAGCAGCTTTGACAGCCTCCAAGAGACCCAGTACTTC. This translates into CASSFDSLQETQYF.

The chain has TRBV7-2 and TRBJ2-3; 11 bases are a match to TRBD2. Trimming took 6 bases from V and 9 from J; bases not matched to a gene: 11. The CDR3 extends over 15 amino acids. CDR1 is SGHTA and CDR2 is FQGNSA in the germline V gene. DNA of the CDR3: TGTGCCAGCAGACCACTACTAGCGGGGGTTCTGACGCAGTATTTT. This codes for CASRPLLAGVLTQYF.

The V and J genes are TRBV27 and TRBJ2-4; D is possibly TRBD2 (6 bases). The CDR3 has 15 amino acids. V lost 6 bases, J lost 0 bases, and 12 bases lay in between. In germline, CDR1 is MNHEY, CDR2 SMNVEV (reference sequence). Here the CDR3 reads CASRTSLLAKNIQYF. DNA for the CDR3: TGTGCCAGCAGAACTAGCCTTCTAGCCAAAAACATTCAGTACTTC.

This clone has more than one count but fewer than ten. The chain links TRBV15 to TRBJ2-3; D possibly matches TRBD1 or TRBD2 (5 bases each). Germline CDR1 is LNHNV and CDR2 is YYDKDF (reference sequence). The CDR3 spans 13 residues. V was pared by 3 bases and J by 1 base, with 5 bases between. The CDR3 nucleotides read TGTGCCACCAGCAGGGGGGGCACAGATACGCAGTATTTT. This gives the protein CATSRGGTDTQYF.

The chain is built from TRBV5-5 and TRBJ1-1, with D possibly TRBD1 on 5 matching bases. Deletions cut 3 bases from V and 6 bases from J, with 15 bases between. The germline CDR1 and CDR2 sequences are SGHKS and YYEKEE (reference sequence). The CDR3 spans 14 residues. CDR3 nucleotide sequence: TGTGCCAGCAGCTACACCTCAGGGTTTTCTGAAGCTTTCTTT. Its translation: CASSYTSGFSEAFF.